What follows are 7 T cell receptor beta chains derived from one specimen sequenced in a study of T cell responses to AZD1222 COVID-19 vaccine. Sequencing used immunoSEQ multiplex PCR; TCRdb keeps in-frame clones, though not all of them. The sample shows roughly 110,000 clones, around 90% of them seen only once. This specimen consisted of peripheral blood, obtained on day 0 of AZD1222 vaccination. The receptors derive from an adult in good health.

This clone was recorded many times. The chain recombines TRBV7-6 with TRBJ2-2, with D perhaps being TRBD1 or TRBD2 (6 bases each). Trimming left V 7 bases short and J 1 base short, with 16 bases between. The V gene's germline CDR1 is SGHVS and CDR2 FNYEAQ. This CDR3 is built from 16 residues. CDR3 protein: CASTHEGGLNTGELFF. The CDR3 coding sequence is TGTGCCAGCACCCATGAGGGGGGCTTGAACACCGGGGAGCTGTTTTTT.

As regards this clone: Distinct nucleotide sequences in the sample also encode this CDR3. This chain uses TRBV2 with TRBJ2-1; 8 nucleotides line up with TRBD2. This CDR3 is built from 15 residues. Trimming at V came to 4 bases and at J to 3 bases, leaving 5 bases not matched to a gene. CDR1 is SNHLY and CDR2 is FYNNEI in the germline V gene. The DNA of the CDR3 is TGTGCCAGCAGTGGGGCGGGAGGAGGCTACAATGAGCAGTTCTTC. Translation gives CASSGAGGGYNEQFF.

This rearrangement joins TRBV7-9 to TRBJ1-2; the D gene is possibly TRBD1 (6 bases). The CDR3 is 17 residues long. Trimming pared 4 bases from V and 2 bases from J, leaving 20 bases between. Germline assignment: CDR1 SEHNR and CDR2 FQNEAQ (reference sequence). DNA for the CDR3: TGTGCCAGCAGCTCCTTACAGGGTTTAGATTACAACTATGGCTACACCTTC. Amino acids: CASSSLQGLDYNYGYTF.

This clone was seen only a few times. The chain recombines TRBV9 with TRBJ1-4; 9 bases map to TRBD1. V gave up 3 bases and J gave up 8 bases; unmatched junction bases: 5. Germline loops: CDR1 SGDLS, CDR2 YYNGEE. The CDR3 sequence is 14 residues long. In DNA form, the CDR3 reads TGTGCCAGCAGCGCGGACAGGGGTCAAGAAAAACTGTTTTTT. As protein: CASSADRGQEKLFF.

This clone was counted between two and nine times. This chain's CDR3 is CASSLGLDRVGELFF. CDR3 sequence (DNA): TGTGCCAGCAGCCTTGGACTAGATCGGGTCGGGGAGCTGTTTTTT. This chain links TRBV9 with TRBJ2-2; 7 bases are shared with TRBD2. Germline lookup yields CDR1 SGDLS and CDR2 YYNGEE. V was clipped by 4 bases and J by 7 bases; unmatched bases: 10. This CDR3 spans 15 amino acids.

V and J are TRBV4-1 and TRBJ1-2; D is perhaps TRBD1 (6 bases). The ends were cut back, 0 bases at V and 5 bases at J, with 13 bases in the middle. Germline assignment: CDR1 MGHRA and CDR2 YSYEKL. The CDR3 spans 15 residues. CDR3 nucleotides: TGCGCCAGCAGCCAAGAATCAATACAGGGTTATGGCTACACCTTC. Translation gives CASSQESIQGYGYTF.

CDR3 amino acids: CSVESGGQGTSYEQYF. The CDR3, as DNA: TGCAGCGTTGAATCAGGCGGACAGGGAACCTCCTACGAGCAGTACTTC. V gene TRBV29-1 combines with J gene TRBJ2-7, with 8 positions matching TRBD1. With 2 bases clipped from V and 0 bases from J, the junction kept 9 bases outside the gene matches. In germline, CDR1 is SQVTM, CDR2 ANQGSEA. The CDR3 consists of 16 residues.